The clone carrying this T cell receptor (beta chain) was seen only a few times. Its cognate antigen is unknown. This sample is part of a study of response to subunit inactivated influenza vaccine. TCRdb reanalysed the RT-PCR reads using MiXCR and keeps one entry per CDR3 protein. Of 500,000 to 600,000 distinct CDR3 sequences listed, 10% to 15% were seen once; the top ten hold roughly a tenth. Study observations and caveats: Researchers suggested that each seasonal influenza vaccination recruits few new T cells.

V gave up 2 bases and J gave up 5 bases, with 9 bases separating them. CDR3 length: 13 amino acids. Germline V gene lookup returns CDR1 DFQATT and CDR2 SNEGSKA (reference sequence). The clonotype originates from a man aged 50 or older who received an inactivated influenza vaccine. This chain uses TRBV20-1 with TRBJ2-2; D is uncertain. The sequenced sample was PBMCs from blood, obtained on the day of vaccination. CDR3: CSARRVGTGELFF. Here the CDR3 DNA reads TGCAGTGCTAGAAGGGTGGGAACCGGGGAGCTGTTTTTT.